This T cell receptor beta chain was retrieved from a study of shared clonotypes between healthy human individuals. Unsorted samples, those not sorted, used approximately 100 million PBMCs for genomic DNA. Ten immunoSEQ deep assay plates were used to sequence the DNA of unsorted PBMCs. TCRdb's copy holds only in-frame clones and misses some; the assay was immunoSEQ multiplex PCR. Among about 560,000 clones listed, 70% to 80% were seen once. From germline, CDR1 is SGHDN and CDR2 FVKESK. Trimming left V 4 bases short and J 1 base short, with 7 bases between. The CDR3 has 13 residues. The rearrangement joins TRBV14 to TRBJ1-2; D gene uncertain. The sequenced sample consisted of PBMCs. This sequence originates from a woman aged 40-49 years in good health. Some clones in this sample may be carry-over from other donors' samples. CDR3 nucleotides: TGTGCCAGCAGCCCGACAATTAACTATGGCTACACCTTC. Residues: CASSPTINYGYTF.